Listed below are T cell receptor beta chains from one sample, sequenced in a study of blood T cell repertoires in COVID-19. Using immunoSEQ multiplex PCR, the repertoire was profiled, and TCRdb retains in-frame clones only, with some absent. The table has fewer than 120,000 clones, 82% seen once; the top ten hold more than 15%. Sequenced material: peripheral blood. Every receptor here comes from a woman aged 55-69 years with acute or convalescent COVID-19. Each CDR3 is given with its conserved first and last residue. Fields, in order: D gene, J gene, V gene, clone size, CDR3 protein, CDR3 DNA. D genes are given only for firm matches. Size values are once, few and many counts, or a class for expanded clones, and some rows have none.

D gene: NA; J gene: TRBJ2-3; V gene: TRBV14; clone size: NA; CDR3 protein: CASSQSSWRGPDTQYF; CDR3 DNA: TGTGCCAGCAGCCAAAGCTCCTGGAGGGGCCCAGATACGCAGTATTTT
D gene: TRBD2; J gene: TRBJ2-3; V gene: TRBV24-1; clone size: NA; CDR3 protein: CATSDHRGGGITDTQYF; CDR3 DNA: TGTGCCACCAGTGACCACCGGGGGGGTGGTATCACAGATACGCAGTATTTT
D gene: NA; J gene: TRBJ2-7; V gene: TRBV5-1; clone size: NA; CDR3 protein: CASNQGVGDEQYF; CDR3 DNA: TGCGCCAGCAACCAAGGGGTAGGCGACGAGCAGTACTTC
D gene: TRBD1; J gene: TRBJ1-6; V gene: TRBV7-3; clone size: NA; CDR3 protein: CASSPGGNSPLHF; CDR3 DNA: TGTGCCAGCAGCCCAGGGGGAAATTCACCCCTCCACTTT
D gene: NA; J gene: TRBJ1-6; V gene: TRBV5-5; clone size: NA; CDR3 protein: CASRSNSPLHF; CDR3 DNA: TGTGCCAGCAGGTCAAATTCACCCCTCCACTTT
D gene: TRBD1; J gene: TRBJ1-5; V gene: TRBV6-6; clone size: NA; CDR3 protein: CASKDGTGVNQPQHF; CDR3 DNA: TGTGCCAGCAAAGACGGGACAGGGGTCAATCAGCCCCAGCATTTT
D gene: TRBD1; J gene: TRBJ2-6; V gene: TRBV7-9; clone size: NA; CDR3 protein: CASRPGQGKGANVLTF; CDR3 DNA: TGTGCCAGCAGACCGGGACAGGGGAAAGGGGCCAACGTCCTGACTTTC
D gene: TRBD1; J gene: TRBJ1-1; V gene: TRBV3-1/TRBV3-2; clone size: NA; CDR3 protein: CASSQIQGRRAFF; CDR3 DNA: TGTGCCAGCAGCCAGATACAGGGGCGGCGAGCTTTCTTT
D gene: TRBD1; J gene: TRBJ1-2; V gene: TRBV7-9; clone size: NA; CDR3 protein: CASSLEQGGIYGYTF; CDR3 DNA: TGTGCCAGCAGCTTAGAACAGGGGGGTATCTATGGCTACACCTTC
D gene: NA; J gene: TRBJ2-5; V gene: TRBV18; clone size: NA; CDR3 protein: CASSEPGVRETQYF; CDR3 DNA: TGTGCCAGCTCAGAACCGGGGGTCCGGGAGACCCAGTACTTC
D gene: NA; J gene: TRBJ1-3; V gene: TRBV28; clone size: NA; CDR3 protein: CASWAYSGNTIYF; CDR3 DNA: TGTGCCAGCTGGGCCTACTCTGGAAACACCATATATTTT
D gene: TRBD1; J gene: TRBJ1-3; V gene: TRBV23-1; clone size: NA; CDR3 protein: CASSPVGQGAEGNTIYF; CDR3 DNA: TGCGCCAGCAGTCCGGTTGGACAGGGTGCGGAAGGAAACACCATATATTTT
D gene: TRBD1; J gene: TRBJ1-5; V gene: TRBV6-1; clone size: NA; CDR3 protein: CASSEREWGTGISHNQPQHF; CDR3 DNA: TGTGCCAGCAGTGAAAGGGAGTGGGGGACAGGGATTAGCCACAATCAGCCCCAGCATTTT
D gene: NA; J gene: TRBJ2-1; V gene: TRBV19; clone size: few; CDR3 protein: CASSILGGAEYNEQFF; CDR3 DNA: TGTGCCAGTAGTATATTGGGGGGGGCGGAGTACAATGAGCAGTTCTTC
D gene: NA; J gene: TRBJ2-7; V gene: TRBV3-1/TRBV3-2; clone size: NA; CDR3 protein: CASSQAYEQYF; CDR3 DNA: TGTGCCAGCAGCCAAGCTTACGAGCAGTACTTC
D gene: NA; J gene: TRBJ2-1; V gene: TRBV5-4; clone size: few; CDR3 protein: CASRLAHGSYNEQFF; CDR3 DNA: TGTGCCAGCAGATTGGCCCACGGCTCCTACAATGAGCAGTTCTTC
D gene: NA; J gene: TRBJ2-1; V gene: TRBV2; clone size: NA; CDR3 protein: CASRNTRTYNEQFF; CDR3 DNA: TGTGCCAGCAGGAACACGCGGACATACAATGAGCAGTTCTTC
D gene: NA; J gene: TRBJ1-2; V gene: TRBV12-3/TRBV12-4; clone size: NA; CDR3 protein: CASSFGGARGYTF; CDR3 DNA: TGTGCCAGCAGTTTTGGGGGGGCCCGTGGCTACACCTTC
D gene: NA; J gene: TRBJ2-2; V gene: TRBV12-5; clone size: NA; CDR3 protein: CASGLSSVPGELFF; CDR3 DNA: TGTGCTAGTGGTTTGTCCAGTGTGCCCGGGGAGCTGTTTTTT
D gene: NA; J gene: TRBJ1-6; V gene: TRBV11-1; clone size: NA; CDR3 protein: CASSSGPGLGNSPLHF; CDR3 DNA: TGTGCCAGCAGCTCAGGTCCGGGACTAGGTAATTCACCCCTCCACTTT
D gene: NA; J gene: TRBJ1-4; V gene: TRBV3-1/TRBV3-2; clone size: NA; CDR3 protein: CASSRSEKLFF; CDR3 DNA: TGTGCCAGCAGCCGTAGTGAAAAACTGTTTTTT
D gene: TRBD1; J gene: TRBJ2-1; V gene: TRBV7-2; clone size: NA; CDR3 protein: CASRDGQEKFF; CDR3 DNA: TGTGCCAGCAGGGACGGACAGGAAAAGTTCTTC
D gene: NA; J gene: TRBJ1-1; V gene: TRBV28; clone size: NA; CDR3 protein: CASSLGAWSGGDTEAFF; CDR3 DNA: TGTGCCAGCAGTCTAGGGGCGTGGTCGGGGGGTGACACTGAAGCTTTCTTT
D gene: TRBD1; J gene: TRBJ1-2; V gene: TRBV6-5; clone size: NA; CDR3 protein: CASSYSGGQGRHGYTF; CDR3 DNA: TGTGCCAGCAGTTACTCTGGGGGACAGGGTCGTCATGGCTACACCTTC
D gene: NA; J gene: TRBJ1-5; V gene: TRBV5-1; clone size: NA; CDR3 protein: CASSPDGQSNQPQHF; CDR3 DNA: TGCGCCAGCAGCCCGGATGGACAGTCCAATCAGCCCCAGCATTTT
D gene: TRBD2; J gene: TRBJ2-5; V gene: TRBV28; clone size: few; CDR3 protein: CASSSGQETQYF; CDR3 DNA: TGTGCCAGCTCTAGCGGGCAAGAGACCCAGTACTTC
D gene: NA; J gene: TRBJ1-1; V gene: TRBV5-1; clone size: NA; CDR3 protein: CASTRPGVDTEAFF; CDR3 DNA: TGCGCCAGCACAAGGCCGGGGGTGGACACTGAAGCTTTCTTT
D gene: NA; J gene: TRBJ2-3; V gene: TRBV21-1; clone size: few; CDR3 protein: CASSTILWGGSTDTQYF; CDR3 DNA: TGTGCCAGCAGCACCATTTTATGGGGGGGCAGCACAGATACGCAGTATTTT
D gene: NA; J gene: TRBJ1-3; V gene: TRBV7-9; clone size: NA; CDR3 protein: CASSSEGYSGNTIYF; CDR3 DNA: TGTGCCAGCAGCTCTGAGGGATACTCTGGAAACACCATATATTTT
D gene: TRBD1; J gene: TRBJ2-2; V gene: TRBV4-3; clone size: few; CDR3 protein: CASSQTGGGGELFF; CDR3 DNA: TGCGCCAGCAGCCAGACAGGGGGTGGCGGGGAGCTGTTTTTT
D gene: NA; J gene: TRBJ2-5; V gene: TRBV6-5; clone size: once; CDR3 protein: CASSYLGDQETQYF; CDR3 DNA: TGTGCCAGCAGTTATTTAGGGGACCAAGAGACCCAGTACTTC
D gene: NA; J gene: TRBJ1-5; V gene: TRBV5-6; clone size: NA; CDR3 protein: CASSIRLGGNQPQHF; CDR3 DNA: TGTGCCAGCAGTATCCGATTGGGGGGTAATCAGCCCCAGCATTTT
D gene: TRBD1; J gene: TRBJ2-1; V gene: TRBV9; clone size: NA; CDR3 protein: CASSVRDRANEQFF; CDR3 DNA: TGTGCCAGCAGCGTCCGGGACAGGGCCAATGAGCAGTTCTTC
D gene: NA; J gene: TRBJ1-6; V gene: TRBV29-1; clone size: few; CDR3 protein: CSVESGDSPLHF; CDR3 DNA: TGCAGCGTTGAAAGCGGGGATTCACCCCTCCACTTT
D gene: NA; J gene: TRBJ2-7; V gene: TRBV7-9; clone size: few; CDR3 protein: CASSYISYEQYF; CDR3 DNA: TGTGCCAGCAGCTATATCTCCTACGAGCAGTACTTC
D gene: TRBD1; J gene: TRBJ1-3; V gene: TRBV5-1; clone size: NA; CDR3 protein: CASSVDRVYSGNTIYF; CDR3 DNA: TGCGCCAGCAGCGTGGACAGGGTTTACTCTGGAAACACCATATATTTT
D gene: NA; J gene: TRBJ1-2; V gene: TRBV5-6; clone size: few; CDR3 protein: CASSPPGYGYTF; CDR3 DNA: TGTGCCAGCAGCCCACCAGGGTATGGCTACACCTTC
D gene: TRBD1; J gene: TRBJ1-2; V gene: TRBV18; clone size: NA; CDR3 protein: CASSTQRQGLLVYGYTF; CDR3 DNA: TGTGCCAGCTCAACTCAAAGACAGGGACTTCTTGTCTATGGCTACACCTTC
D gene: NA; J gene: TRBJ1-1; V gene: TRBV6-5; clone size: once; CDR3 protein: CASSNRAGTEAFF; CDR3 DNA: TGTGCCAGCAGTAACAGGGCCGGCACTGAAGCTTTCTTT
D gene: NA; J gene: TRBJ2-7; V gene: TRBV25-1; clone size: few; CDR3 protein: CASSDERGAGYEQYF; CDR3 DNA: TGTGCCAGCAGTGACGAACGGGGGGCGGGGTACGAGCAGTACTTC
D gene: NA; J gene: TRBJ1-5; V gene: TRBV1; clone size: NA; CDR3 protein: CTSSQSRPGTGVNQPQHF; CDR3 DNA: TGCACCAGCAGCCAGTCCCGACCCGGGACAGGGGTCAATCAGCCCCAGCATTTT
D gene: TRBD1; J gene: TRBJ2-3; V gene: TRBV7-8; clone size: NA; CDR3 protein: CASSLDVQDRDTQYF; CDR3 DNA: TGTGCCAGCAGCTTAGACGTGCAGGACAGGGATACGCAGTATTTT
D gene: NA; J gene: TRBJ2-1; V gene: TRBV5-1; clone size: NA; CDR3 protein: CASFTGYNEQFF; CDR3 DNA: TGCGCCAGCTTTACAGGGTACAATGAGCAGTTCTTC
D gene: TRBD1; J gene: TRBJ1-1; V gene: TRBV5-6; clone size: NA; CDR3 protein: CASSLIWFEGGKDTEAFF; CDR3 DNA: TGTGCCAGCAGCTTGATTTGGTTCGAAGGGGGCAAGGACACTGAAGCTTTCTTT